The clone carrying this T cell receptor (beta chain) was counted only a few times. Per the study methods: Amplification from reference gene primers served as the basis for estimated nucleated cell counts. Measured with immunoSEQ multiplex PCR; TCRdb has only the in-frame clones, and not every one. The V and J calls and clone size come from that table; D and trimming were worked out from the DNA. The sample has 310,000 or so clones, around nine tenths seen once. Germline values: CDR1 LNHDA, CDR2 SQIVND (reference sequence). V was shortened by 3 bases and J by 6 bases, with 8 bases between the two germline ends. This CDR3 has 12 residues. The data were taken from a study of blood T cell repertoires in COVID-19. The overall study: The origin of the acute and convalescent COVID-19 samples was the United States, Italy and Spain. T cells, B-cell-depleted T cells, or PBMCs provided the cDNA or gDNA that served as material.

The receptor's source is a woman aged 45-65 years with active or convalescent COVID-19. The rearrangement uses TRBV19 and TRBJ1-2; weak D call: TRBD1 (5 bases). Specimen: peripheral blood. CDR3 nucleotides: TGTGCCAGTAGTATCCCGGGGGATGGCTACACCTTC. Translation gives CASSIPGDGYTF.